This TCR beta chain originates from a study of metastatic and nonmetastatic thyroid tumors. Study-level findings and limits: As reported, TCR beta diversity in blood and tumor was significantly higher in malignant thyroid tumors than in benign nodules.

With MiXCR, TCRdb reprocessed the PCR reads. The data contain 23,000 or so clones, 28% of them seen just once; the ten biggest clones take up 13% to 15%. Patients had received no treatment of any kind before thyroid surgery. This clone was recorded many times. The antigen is unknown. The CDR3 contains 12 residues. Germline V lookup: CDR1 SNHLY, CDR2 FYNNEI. V was trimmed by 5 bases and J by 3 bases, leaving 7 bases between them. The TCR was taken from a male donor with papillary thyroid cancer or a benign thyroid nodule (not recorded which). Some clones in this sample may be carry-over from other donors' samples. Source material: tumor tissue. The chain has TRBV2 and TRBJ1-1; D not resolved. This CDR3 reads CASSLDYTEAFF. CDR3 nucleotides: TGTGCCAGCAGTTTAGATTACACTGAAGCTTTCTTT.